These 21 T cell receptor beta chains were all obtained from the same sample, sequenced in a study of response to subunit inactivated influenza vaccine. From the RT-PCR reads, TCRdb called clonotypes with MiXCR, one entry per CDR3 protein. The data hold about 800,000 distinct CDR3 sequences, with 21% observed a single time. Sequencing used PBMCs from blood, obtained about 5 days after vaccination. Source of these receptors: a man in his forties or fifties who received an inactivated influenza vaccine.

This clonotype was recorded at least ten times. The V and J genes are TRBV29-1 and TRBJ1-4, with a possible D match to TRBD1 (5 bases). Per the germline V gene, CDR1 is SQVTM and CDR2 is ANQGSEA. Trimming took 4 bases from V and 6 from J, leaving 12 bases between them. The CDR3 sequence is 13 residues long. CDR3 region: CSVGGAPDEKLFF. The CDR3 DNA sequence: TGCAGCGTTGGAGGGGCACCGGATGAAAAACTGTTTTTT. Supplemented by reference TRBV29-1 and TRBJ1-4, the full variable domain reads SAVISQKPSRDICQRGTSLTIQCQVDSQVTMMFWYRQQPGQSLTLIATANQGSEATYESGFVIDKFPISRPNLTFSTLTVSNMSPEDSSIYLCSVGGAPDEKLFFGSGTQLSVL.

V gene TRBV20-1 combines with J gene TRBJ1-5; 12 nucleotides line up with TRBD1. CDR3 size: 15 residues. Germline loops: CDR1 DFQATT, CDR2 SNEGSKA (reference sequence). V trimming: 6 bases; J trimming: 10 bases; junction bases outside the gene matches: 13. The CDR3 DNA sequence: TGCAGTGCACCCGGGACAGGGGGCCCGGTTAGACCCCAGCATTTT. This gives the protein CSAPGTGGPVRPQHF.

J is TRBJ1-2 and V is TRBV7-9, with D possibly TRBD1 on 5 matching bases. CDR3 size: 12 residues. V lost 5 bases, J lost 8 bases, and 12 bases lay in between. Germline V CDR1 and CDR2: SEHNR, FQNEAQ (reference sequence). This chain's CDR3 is CASSLGTYGYTF. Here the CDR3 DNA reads TGTGCCAGCAGCCTCGGGACTTACGGCTACACCTTC.

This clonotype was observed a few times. The chain's CDR3 is CASSTAQYNEQFF. CDR3 coding DNA: TGTGCCAGCAGCACAGCCCAGTACAATGAGCAGTTCTTC. The chain joins TRBV7-2 to TRBJ2-1; no clear D. Germline V lookup: CDR1 SGHTA, CDR2 FQGNSA. V was pared by 5 bases and J by 4 bases, with 9 bases between. The CDR3 loop spans 13 amino acids.

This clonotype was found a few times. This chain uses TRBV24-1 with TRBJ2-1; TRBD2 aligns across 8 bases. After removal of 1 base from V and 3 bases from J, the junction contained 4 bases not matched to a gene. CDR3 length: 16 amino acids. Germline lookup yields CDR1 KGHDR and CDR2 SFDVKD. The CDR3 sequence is CATSDFGGLDYNEQFF. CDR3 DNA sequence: TGTGCCACCAGTGATTTTGGGGGACTAGACTACAATGAGCAGTTCTTC.

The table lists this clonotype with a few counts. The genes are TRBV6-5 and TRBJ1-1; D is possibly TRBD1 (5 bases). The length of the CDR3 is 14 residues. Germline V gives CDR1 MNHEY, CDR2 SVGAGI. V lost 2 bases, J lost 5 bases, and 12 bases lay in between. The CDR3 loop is CASSYMARGTEAFF. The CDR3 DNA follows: TGTGCCAGCAGTTACATGGCGAGGGGAACTGAAGCTTTCTTT.

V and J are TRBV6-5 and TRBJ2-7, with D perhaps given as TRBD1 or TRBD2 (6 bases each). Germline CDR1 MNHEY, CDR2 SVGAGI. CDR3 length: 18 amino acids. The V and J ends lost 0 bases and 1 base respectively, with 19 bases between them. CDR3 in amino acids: CASSYSRPQTGRSYEQYF. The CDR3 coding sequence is TGTGCCAGCAGTTACTCGAGGCCCCAAACAGGGAGGTCCTACGAGCAGTACTTC.

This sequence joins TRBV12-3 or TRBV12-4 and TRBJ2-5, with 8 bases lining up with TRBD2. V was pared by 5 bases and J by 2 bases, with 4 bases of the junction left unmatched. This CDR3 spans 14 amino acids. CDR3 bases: TGTGCCAGCAGTGAGCGGGGGCTTCAAGAGACCCAGTACTTC. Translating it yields CASSERGLQETQYF.

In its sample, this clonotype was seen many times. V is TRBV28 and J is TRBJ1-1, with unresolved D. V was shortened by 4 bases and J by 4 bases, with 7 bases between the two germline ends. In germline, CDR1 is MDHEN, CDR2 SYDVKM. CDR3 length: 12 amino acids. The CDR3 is CASSSAATEAFF. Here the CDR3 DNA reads TGTGCCAGCAGTTCGGCAGCCACTGAAGCTTTCTTT. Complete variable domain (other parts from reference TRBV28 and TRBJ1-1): DVKVTQSSRYLVKRTGEKVFLECVQDMDHENMFWYRQDPGLGLRLIYFSYDVKMKEKGDIPEGYSVSREKKERFSLILESASTNQTSMYLCASSSAATEAFFGQGTRLTVV.

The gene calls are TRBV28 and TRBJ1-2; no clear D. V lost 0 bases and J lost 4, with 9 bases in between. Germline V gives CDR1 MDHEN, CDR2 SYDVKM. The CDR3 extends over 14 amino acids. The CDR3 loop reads CASSLWDRTYGYTF. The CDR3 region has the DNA TGTGCCAGCAGTTTATGGGATAGAACCTATGGCTACACCTTC.

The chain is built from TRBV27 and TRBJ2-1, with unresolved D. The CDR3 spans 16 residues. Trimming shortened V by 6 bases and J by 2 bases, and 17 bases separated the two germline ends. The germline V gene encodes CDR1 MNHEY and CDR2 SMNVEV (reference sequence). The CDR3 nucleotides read TGTGCCAGCAGCACCTTACAGCTTTCTACCTACAATGAGCAGTTCTTC. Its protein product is CASSTLQLSTYNEQFF.

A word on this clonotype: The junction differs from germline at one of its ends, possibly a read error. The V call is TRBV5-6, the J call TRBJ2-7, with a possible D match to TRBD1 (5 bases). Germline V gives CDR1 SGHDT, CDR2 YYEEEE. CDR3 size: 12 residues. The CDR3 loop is CPSSLGPYEQYF. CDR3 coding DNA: TGTCCCAGCAGCTTGGGGCCCTACGAGCAGTACTTC. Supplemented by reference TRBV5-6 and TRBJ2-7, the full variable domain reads DAGVTQSPTHLIKTRGQQVTLRCSPKSGHDTVSWYQQALGQGPQFIFQYYEEEERQRGNFPDRFSGHQFPNYSSELNVNALLLGDSALYLCPSSLGPYEQYFGPGTRLTVT.

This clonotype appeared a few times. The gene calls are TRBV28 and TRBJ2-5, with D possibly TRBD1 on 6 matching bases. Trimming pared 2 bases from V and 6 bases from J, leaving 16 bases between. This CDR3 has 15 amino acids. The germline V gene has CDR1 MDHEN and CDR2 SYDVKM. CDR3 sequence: CASSLDRSMEKTQYF. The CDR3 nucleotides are TGTGCCAGCAGTTTAGACAGGTCTATGGAGAAGACCCAGTACTTC.

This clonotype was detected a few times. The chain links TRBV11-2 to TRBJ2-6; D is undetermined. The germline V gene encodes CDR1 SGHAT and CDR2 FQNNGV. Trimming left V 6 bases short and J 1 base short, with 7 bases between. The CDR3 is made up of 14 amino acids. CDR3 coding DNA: TGTGCCAGCAGTTGGGCATCTGGGGCCAACGTCCTGACTTTC. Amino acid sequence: CASSWASGANVLTF.

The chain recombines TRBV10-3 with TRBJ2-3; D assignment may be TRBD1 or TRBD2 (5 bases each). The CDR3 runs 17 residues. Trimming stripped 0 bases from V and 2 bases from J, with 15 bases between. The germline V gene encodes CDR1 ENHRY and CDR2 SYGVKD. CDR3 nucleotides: TGTGCCATCAGTGAGTCGGTGGGGCCGGGGCTCACAGATACGCAGTATTTT. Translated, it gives CAISESVGPGLTDTQYF.

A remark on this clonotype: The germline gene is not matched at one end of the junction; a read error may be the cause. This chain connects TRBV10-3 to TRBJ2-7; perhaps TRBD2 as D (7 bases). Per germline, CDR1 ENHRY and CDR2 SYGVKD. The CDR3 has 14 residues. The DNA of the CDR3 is TGTGCCATTAGTGCCGTGGGGGGGCTAGACGAGCAGTACTTC. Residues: CAISAVGGLDEQYF.

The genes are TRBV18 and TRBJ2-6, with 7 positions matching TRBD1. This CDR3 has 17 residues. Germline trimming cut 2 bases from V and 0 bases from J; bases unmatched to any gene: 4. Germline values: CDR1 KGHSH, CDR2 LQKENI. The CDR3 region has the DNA TGTGCCAGCTCACCATTGACAGGGAACTCTGGGGCCAACGTCCTGACTTTC. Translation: CASSPLTGNSGANVLTF. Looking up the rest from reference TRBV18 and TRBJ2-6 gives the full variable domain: NAGVMQNPRHLVRRRGQEARLRCSPMKGHSHVYWYRQLPEEGLKFMVYLQKENIIDESGMPKERFSAEFPKEGPSILRIQQVVRGDSAAYFCASSPLTGNSGANVLTFGAGSRLTVL.

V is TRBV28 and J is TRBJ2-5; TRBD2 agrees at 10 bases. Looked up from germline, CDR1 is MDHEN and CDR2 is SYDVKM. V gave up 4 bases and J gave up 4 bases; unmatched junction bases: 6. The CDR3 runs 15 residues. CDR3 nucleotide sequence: TGTGCCAGCAGTTCTCCTAGCGGGAGTATAGAGACCCAGTACTTC. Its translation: CASSSPSGSIETQYF.

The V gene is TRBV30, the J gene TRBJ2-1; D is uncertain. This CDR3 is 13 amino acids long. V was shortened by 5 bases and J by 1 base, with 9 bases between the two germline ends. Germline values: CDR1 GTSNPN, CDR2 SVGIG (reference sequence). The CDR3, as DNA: TGTGCCTGGGCTACGTATTCCTACAATGAGCAGTTCTTC. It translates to CAWATYSYNEQFF.

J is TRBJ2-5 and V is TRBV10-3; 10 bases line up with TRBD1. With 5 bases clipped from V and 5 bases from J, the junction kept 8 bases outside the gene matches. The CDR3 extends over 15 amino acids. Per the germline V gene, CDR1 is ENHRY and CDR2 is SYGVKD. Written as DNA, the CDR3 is TGTGCCATCAGTCTCGGGACAGGGGAACATGAGACCCAGTACTTC. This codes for CAISLGTGEHETQYF.

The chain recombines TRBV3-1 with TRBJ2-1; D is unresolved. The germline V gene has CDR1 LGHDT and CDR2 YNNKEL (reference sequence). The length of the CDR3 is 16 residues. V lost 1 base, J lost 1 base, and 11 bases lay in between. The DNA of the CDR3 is TGTGCCAGCAGCCAAGGCCCTCCTCCGTCCTACAATGAGCAGTTCTTC. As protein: CASSQGPPPSYNEQFF.